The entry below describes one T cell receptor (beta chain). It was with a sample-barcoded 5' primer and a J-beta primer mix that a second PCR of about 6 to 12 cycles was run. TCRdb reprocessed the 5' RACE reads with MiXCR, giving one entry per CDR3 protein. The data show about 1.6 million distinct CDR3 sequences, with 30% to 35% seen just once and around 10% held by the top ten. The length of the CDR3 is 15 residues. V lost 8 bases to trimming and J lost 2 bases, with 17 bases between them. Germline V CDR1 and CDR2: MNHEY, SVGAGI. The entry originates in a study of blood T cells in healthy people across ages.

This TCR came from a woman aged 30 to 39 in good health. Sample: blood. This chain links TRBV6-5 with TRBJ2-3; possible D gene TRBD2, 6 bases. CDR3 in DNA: TGTGCCAGCGGAGCACCGGGGGATCTCACAGATACGCAGTATTTT. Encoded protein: CASGAPGDLTDTQYF.